This is a list of T cell receptor beta chains from one sample in a study of T cell responses to AZD1222 COVID-19 vaccine. Generated by immunoSEQ multiplex PCR, the TCRdb table keeps only in-frame clones and is missing some. The sample gives 150,000 to 200,000 clones, approximately 90% of which show up once; approximately 4% is in the top ten. The source material was peripheral blood, sampled 28 days after the second dose of the MenACWY control vaccine. The receptors derive from an adult who received the MenACWY meningococcal vaccine as a control. CDR3s include the opening cysteine and the closing phenylalanine or tryptophan. D genes are given only for firm matches. For some rows the clone size is stated as once, few or many, or as a class when expanded; others skip it.

V: TRBV5-1; J: TRBJ1-2; D: TRBD1; size: .; CDR3: CASSLGDRAYGYTF; DNA: TGCGCCAGCAGCTTGGGGGACAGGGCCTATGGCTACACCTTC
V: TRBV3-1/TRBV3-2; J: TRBJ2-5; D: .; size: .; CDR3: CASSQGGRDIETQYF; DNA: TGTGCCAGCAGCCAAGGAGGAAGGGACATCGAGACCCAGTACTTC
V: TRBV6-6; J: TRBJ2-7; D: TRBD1; size: .; CDR3: CASREDRRSSYEQYF; DNA: TGTGCCAGCAGAGAGGACAGGAGGAGCTCCTACGAGCAGTACTTC
V: TRBV3-1/TRBV3-2; J: TRBJ2-4; D: TRBD1; size: .; CDR3: CASSGDRAKNIQYF; DNA: TGTGCCAGCAGCGGGGACAGGGCCAAAAACATTCAGTACTTC
V: TRBV12-3/TRBV12-4; J: TRBJ2-4; D: .; size: .; CDR3: CASSLGNIQYF; DNA: TGTGCCAGCAGTTTGGGAAACATTCAGTACTTC
V: TRBV11-2; J: TRBJ1-3; D: TRBD1; size: few; CDR3: CASSLGQGISGNTIYF; DNA: TGTGCCAGCAGCTTAGGACAGGGGATCTCTGGAAACACCATATATTTT
V: TRBV4-1; J: TRBJ1-1; D: .; size: .; CDR3: CASSQEKKGGNTEAFF; DNA: TGCGCCAGCAGCCAAGAAAAGAAAGGGGGGAACACTGAAGCTTTCTTT
V: TRBV5-8; J: TRBJ1-2; D: .; size: .; CDR3: CASSLEGVYGYTF; DNA: TGTGCCAGCAGCTTGGAAGGGGTCTATGGCTACACCTTC
V: TRBV28; J: TRBJ2-7; D: .; size: .; CDR3: CASSLSDEQYF; DNA: TGTGCCAGCAGTTTAAGCGACGAGCAGTACTTC
V: TRBV5-1; J: TRBJ2-2; D: .; size: .; CDR3: CASSSTGYTGELFF; DNA: TGCGCCAGCAGCTCCACAGGGTACACCGGGGAGCTGTTTTTT
V: TRBV20-1; J: TRBJ2-3; D: .; size: .; CDR3: CSASSEINADTQYF; DNA: TGCAGTGCTAGTAGCGAAATCAACGCAGATACGCAGTATTTT
V: TRBV7-2; J: TRBJ2-5; D: TRBD2; size: .; CDR3: CASSLALSGIETQYF; DNA: TGTGCCAGCAGCTTAGCGCTGAGCGGGATAGAGACCCAGTACTTC
V: TRBV28; J: TRBJ1-6; D: TRBD1; size: many; CDR3: CASSLGTGSSPLHF; DNA: TGTGCCAGCAGTTTAGGGACAGGGTCTTCACCCCTCCACTTT
V: TRBV19; J: TRBJ1-4; D: .; size: .; CDR3: CASRPNTATNEKLFF; DNA: TGTGCCAGTAGACCAAACACTGCAACTAATGAAAAACTGTTTTTT
V: TRBV18; J: TRBJ1-1; D: .; size: .; CDR3: CASSGRGDTEAFF; DNA: TGTGCCAGCTCAGGGAGGGGGGACACTGAAGCTTTCTTT
V: TRBV7-8; J: TRBJ1-1; D: .; size: .; CDR3: CASRGYEGTEAFF; DNA: TGTGCCTCGAGGGGTTACGAAGGCACTGAAGCTTTCTTT
V: TRBV5-6; J: TRBJ2-1; D: TRBD2; size: .; CDR3: CASSWGLAAYNEQFF; DNA: TGTGCCAGCAGCTGGGGACTAGCGGCTTACAATGAGCAGTTCTTC
V: TRBV30; J: TRBJ1-6; D: .; size: few; CDR3: CAWSVIGGDNSPLHF; DNA: TGTGCCTGGAGTGTAATAGGCGGGGATAATTCACCCCTCCACTTT
V: TRBV27; J: TRBJ1-2; D: .; size: .; CDR3: CASSFLGDGNYGYTF; DNA: TGTGCCAGCAGTTTCCTAGGGGACGGAAACTATGGCTACACCTTC
V: TRBV25-1; J: TRBJ1-2; D: TRBD1; size: .; CDR3: CASSDDNRGSGYGYTF; DNA: TGTGCCAGCAGTGATGACAACAGGGGTTCTGGCTATGGCTACACCTTC
V: TRBV20-1; J: TRBJ1-5; D: .; size: .; CDR3: CSGGSQPQHF; DNA: TGCAGTGGGGGCTCTCAGCCCCAGCATTTT
V: TRBV4-3; J: TRBJ2-1; D: TRBD2; size: once; CDR3: CASSQGVASGRSEQFF; DNA: TGCGCCAGCAGCCAAGGGGTCGCTAGCGGGAGATCTGAGCAGTTCTTC
V: TRBV30; J: TRBJ1-1; D: .; size: .; CDR3: CAWSMSGVSVGFF; DNA: TGTGCCTGGAGTATGTCGGGGGTCTCGGTTGGTTTCTTT
V: TRBV28; J: TRBJ2-2; D: TRBD2; size: .; CDR3: CASSGHWSGRDTGELFF; DNA: TGTGCCAGCAGTGGCCATTGGAGCGGGAGGGACACCGGGGAGCTGTTTTTT
V: TRBV5-1; J: TRBJ2-1; D: .; size: .; CDR3: CASSLAVLAGRADYNEQFF; DNA: TGCGCCAGCAGCTTGGCCGTTCTCGCGGGCAGGGCCGACTACAATGAGCAGTTCTTC
V: TRBV11-2; J: TRBJ1-4; D: TRBD1; size: .; CDR3: CASSLEGQGGEKLFF; DNA: TGTGCCAGCAGCTTAGAGGGACAGGGGGGTGAAAAACTGTTTTTT
V: TRBV28; J: TRBJ1-4; D: TRBD1; size: .; CDR3: CASRLGQPNEKLFF; DNA: TGTGCCAGTCGGTTGGGACAGCCCAATGAAAAACTGTTTTTT
V: TRBV7-2; J: TRBJ1-1; D: TRBD1; size: .; CDR3: CASSPGQPGGTEAFF; DNA: TGTGCCAGCAGCCCGGGACAGCCTGGGGGCACTGAAGCTTTCTTT
V: TRBV30; J: TRBJ2-2; D: .; size: once; CDR3: CAWSVEWTGELFF; DNA: TGTGCCTGGAGTGTAGAGTGGACCGGGGAGCTGTTTTTT
V: TRBV10-3; J: TRBJ2-5; D: TRBD1; size: .; CDR3: CAISPGQNQETQYF; DNA: TGTGCCATCAGCCCGGGACAGAACCAAGAGACCCAGTACTTC
V: TRBV21-1; J: TRBJ2-7; D: .; size: .; CDR3: CASSKERGIQGSYEQYF; DNA: TGTGCCAGCAGCAAAGAAAGGGGGATACAGGGTAGCTACGAGCAGTACTTC
V: TRBV28; J: TRBJ2-2; D: .; size: .; CDR3: CASRGRGKSTGELFF; DNA: TGTGCCAGCCGGGGGAGAGGGAAGAGCACCGGGGAGCTGTTTTTT
V: TRBV6-5; J: TRBJ1-2; D: TRBD1; size: once; CDR3: CASSSATDRANYGYTF; DNA: TGTGCCAGCAGTTCGGCGACTGACAGGGCTAACTATGGCTACACCTTC
V: TRBV27; J: TRBJ2-2; D: .; size: .; CDR3: CASRQSGTGELFF; DNA: TGTGCCAGCAGACAGTCAGGCACCGGGGAGCTGTTTTTT
V: TRBV19; J: TRBJ2-5; D: TRBD1; size: .; CDR3: CASSTVQGETQYF; DNA: TGTGCCAGTAGTACGGTACAGGGGGAGACCCAGTACTTC
V: TRBV30; J: TRBJ2-7; D: .; size: .; CDR3: CAWSVSSGPYEQYF; DNA: TGTGCCTGGAGTGTTTCTTCCGGTCCCTACGAGCAGTACTTC
V: TRBV30; J: TRBJ1-1; D: .; size: .; CDR3: CAWTSRLNTEAFF; DNA: TGTGCCTGGACGTCGCGGCTGAACACTGAAGCTTTCTTT
V: TRBV9; J: TRBJ1-2; D: TRBD1; size: few; CDR3: CASSVPEETGTYGYTF; DNA: TGTGCCAGCAGCGTGCCCGAGGAGACAGGGACGTATGGCTACACCTTC
V: TRBV30; J: TRBJ2-5; D: TRBD2; size: .; CDR3: CAWRSGKTSGKPTEGRYF; DNA: TGTGCCTGGCGGTCGGGAAAAACTAGCGGGAAGCCTACGGAGGGTCGGTACTTC
V: TRBV14; J: TRBJ2-2; D: .; size: .; CDR3: CATSGRRPPGELFF; DNA: TGTGCCACCTCGGGACGTCGCCCGCCCGGGGAGCTGTTTTTT
V: TRBV28; J: TRBJ1-3; D: .; size: .; CDR3: CASLREPAGNTIYF; DNA: TGTGCCAGTCTAAGGGAGCCGGCTGGAAACACCATATATTTT
V: TRBV5-1; J: TRBJ1-4; D: .; size: once; CDR3: CASSLDRPNEKLFF; DNA: TGCGCCAGCAGCTTAGACAGGCCGAATGAAAAACTGTTTTTT
V: TRBV2; J: TRBJ2-7; D: TRBD2; size: .; CDR3: CASNKGTINTYEQYF; DNA: TGTGCCAGCAACAAGGGGACTATTAACACCTACGAGCAGTACTTC
V: TRBV9; J: TRBJ2-1; D: .; size: .; CDR3: CASSPSYNEQFF; DNA: TGTGCCAGCAGCCCCAGTTACAATGAGCAGTTCTTC
V: TRBV10-1; J: TRBJ1-2; D: .; size: .; CDR3: CASSAHVGRWEGYTF; DNA: TGCGCCAGCAGTGCCCACGTCGGGCGGTGGGAAGGCTACACCTTC
V: TRBV4-2; J: TRBJ2-2; D: .; size: .; CDR3: CASSQEQDVTTGELFF; DNA: TGTGCCAGCAGCCAAGAACAGGACGTTACGACCGGGGAGCTGTTTTTT
V: TRBV28; J: TRBJ1-2; D: TRBD1; size: .; CDR3: CASSLSDRRYGYTF; DNA: TGTGCCAGCAGTTTATCGGACAGGCGTTATGGCTACACCTTC
V: TRBV13; J: TRBJ1-6; D: .; size: .; CDR3: CASSLGYTGSPLHF; DNA: TGTGCCAGCAGCTTAGGGTACACGGGTTCACCCCTCCACTTT